The 20 T cell receptor beta chains below all came from one sample that was sequenced in a study of T cell responses to AZD1222 COVID-19 vaccine (dated by TCRdb to the early 2020s). The method behind the library was the immunoSEQ multiplex PCR assay. TCRdb retrieved this table from immuneACCESS and kept in-frame rearrangements only. Not all clones are present; in checked studies, unresolved V genes account for under half, and no reason is known for the remainder. The sample contains about 110,000 clones, about 92% of them found a single time. The top ten clones comprise 3% to 3.5% of the sample. Sample time point, as interpreted from the label and publication: baseline before first vaccination. The treatment or condition label for this specimen denotes: meningococcal conjugate vaccine given as trial control. The sample here was peripheral blood, taken on day 0 of MenACWY control vaccination. The receptors were gathered from an adult in good health.

The J gene is TRBJ2-7, the V gene TRBV12-1; the table's D call, TRBD1, has no DNA check behind it. TRBV12-1 is reported as a pseudogene. This CDR3 has 12 amino acids. The CDR3 spells CATPHQVYEQYF. The DNA for the CDR3 is TGTGCCACCCCTCACCAGGTCTACGAGCAGTACTTC.

This clone was seen just once. Other DNA sequences in this specimen translate into the identical CDR3. The gene calls are TRBV6-2 or TRBV6-3 and TRBJ2-7; no clear D. Germline V gives CDR1 MNHEY, CDR2 SVGEGT. The CDR3 totals 11 residues. Trimming shortened V by 0 bases and J by 6 bases, and 3 bases separated the two germline ends. As DNA, the CDR3 is TGTGCCAGCAGTTACTCAGGCGAGCAGTACTTC. It encodes CASSYSGEQYF.

The chain employs TRBV3-1 (or the pseudogene TRBV3-2) and TRBJ2-7; possible D gene TRBD1, 6 bases. The V end was cut by 3 bases, the J end by 5 bases, with 14 bases between. Per germline, CDR1 LGHDT and CDR2 YNNKEL (reference sequence). The CDR3 totals 14 residues. The CDR3 loop is CASSQGARVHEQYF. DNA for the CDR3: TGTGCCAGCAGCCAGGGGGCAAGGGTCCACGAGCAGTACTTC.

This clone has only one observation. The chain is built from TRBV6-2 or TRBV6-3 and TRBJ1-6; maybe TRBD1 (5 bases). This CDR3 has 18 amino acids. Germline lookup yields CDR1 MNHEY and CDR2 SVGEGT. V was pared by 0 bases and J by 7 bases, with 19 bases between. The CDR3 DNA reads as TGTGCCAGCAGTTACTCTCAATTGGGGGGTCGATGGAATTCACCCCTCCACTTT. Translating gives CASSYSQLGGRWNSPLHF.

This chain joins TRBV19 and TRBJ1-2; TRBD1 matches 7 bases. Germline CDR1 LNHDA, CDR2 SQIVND (reference sequence). This CDR3 has 12 residues. The trim removed 8 bases at V and 10 bases at J, leaving 10 bases unmatched. CDR3 DNA: TGTGCCAGTGGGACACCTCAGGGGGACTACACCTTC. It is translated as CASGTPQGDYTF.

The rearrangement links TRBV6-5 to TRBJ2-7; 9 bases are shared with TRBD1. V shed 0 bases, J shed 2 bases, and the junction held 5 bases outside the gene matches. Germline CDR1 and CDR2: MNHEY and SVGAGI. The CDR3 has 16 residues. This CDR3 is CASSYSTGTGTYEQYF. For the CDR3, the DNA is TGTGCCAGCAGTTACTCGACCGGGACAGGGACCTACGAGCAGTACTTC.

This clone has just a few counts. The chain recombines TRBV5-1 with TRBJ1-2, with TRBD1 as a possible D gene (5 bases). V shed 0 bases and J shed 7 bases, with 10 bases lying between them. Germline CDR1 and CDR2: SGHRS and YFSETQ. The CDR3 has 13 amino acids. DNA of the CDR3: TGCGCCAGCAGCTTGGAGGAAGGGGTTGGCTACACCTTC. Translated: CASSLEEGVGYTF.

V and J are TRBV5-8 and TRBJ2-1, with 8 bases matching TRBD2. Germline CDR1 SGHTS, CDR2 YDEGEE. With 1 base clipped from V and 3 bases from J, the junction kept 3 bases outside the gene matches. This CDR3 is 15 amino acids long. CDR3 sequence reads: CASSLRGGNYNEQFF. CDR3 coding DNA: TGTGCCAGCAGCTTGCGGGGGGGAAACTACAATGAGCAGTTCTTC.

The gene calls are TRBV13 and TRBJ2-2, with 7 positions matching TRBD2. Germline trimming cut 5 bases from V and 4 bases from J; bases unmatched to any gene: 13. Germline V gene data show CDR1 as PRHDT and CDR2 as FYEKMQ (reference sequence). The CDR3 spans 17 residues. The CDR3 loop is CASSKRSDGGSTGELFF. The CDR3 region has the DNA TGTGCCAGCAGCAAGAGGTCGGACGGGGGGAGCACCGGGGAGCTGTTTTTT.

The gene calls are TRBV29-1 and TRBJ2-7, with 10 bases matching TRBD1. The CDR3 covers 12 residues. V shed 5 bases, J shed 3 bases, and the junction held 1 base outside the gene matches. Germline loops: CDR1 SQVTM, CDR2 ANQGSEA. The CDR3 loop is CSVRTGGYEQYF. CDR3 sequence (DNA): TGCAGCGTTCGGACAGGGGGCTACGAGCAGTACTTC.

The chain carries TRBV12-5 and TRBJ1-2; D not certain. V lost 0 bases, J lost 6 bases, and 14 bases lay in between. The V gene's germline CDR1 is LGHNT and CDR2 FRNRAP. The CDR3 sequence is 15 residues long. CDR3 DNA sequence: TGTGCTAGTGGTTTGGTATTTAAGCTCTTCCATGGCTACACCTTC. Its translation: CASGLVFKLFHGYTF.

CDR3 sequence (DNA): TGTGCCAGCAGTTTCCGAGGGCGTGATACTGAAGCTTTCTTT. Protein sequence: CASSFRGRDTEAFF. The chain employs TRBV27 and TRBJ1-1; no clear D gene. V was pared by 3 bases and J by 5 bases, with 13 bases between. This CDR3 comprises 14 residues. Germline CDR1 reads MNHEY; CDR2 reads SMNVEV (reference sequence).

In the case of this clone: Other DNA sequences in the sample encode the same CDR3. The V call is TRBV3-1 (or the pseudogene TRBV3-2), the J call TRBJ1-5; D is unresolved. The CDR3 length is 15 residues. V lost 1 base and J 4 bases, leaving 11 bases between the germline ends. CDR1 and CDR2 from the germline V gene are LGHDT and YNNKEL (reference sequence). The CDR3 region has the DNA TGTGCCAGCAGCCAAGGAGGAGGTAATAATCAGCCCCAGCATTTT. Protein sequence: CASSQGGGNNQPQHF.

The chain employs TRBV2 and TRBJ1-1; no firm D call. The CDR3 is 15 residues long. The germline V gene has CDR1 SNHLY and CDR2 FYNNEI. Trimming stripped 0 bases from V and 4 bases from J, with 12 bases between. CDR3 residues: CASSEAPMRSTEAFF. In nucleotides, the CDR3 is TGTGCCAGCAGTGAAGCGCCCATGCGGAGCACTGAAGCTTTCTTT.

The CDR3 loop reads CASSFKGANYNEQFF. In nucleotides, the CDR3 is TGTGCCAGCAGCTTTAAAGGGGCTAATTACAATGAGCAGTTCTTC. The chain has TRBV28 and TRBJ2-1; TRBD1 is a possible D gene (5 bases). Germline CDR1 is MDHEN and CDR2 is SYDVKM. The CDR3 has 15 residues. The V gene lost 6 bases and the J gene lost 4 bases, with 16 bases spanning the gap.

This clone was seen just once. The V gene is TRBV4-1, the J gene TRBJ1-4; D possibly corresponds to TRBD1 (6 bases). The CDR3 is 15 amino acids. V was pared by 4 bases and J by 3 bases, with 12 bases between. Germline V CDR1 and CDR2: MGHRA, YSYEKL. The CDR3 DNA follows: TGCGCCAGCAGCCCAGTGGGGGGCCCTAATGAAAAACTGTTTTTT. It specifies CASSPVGGPNEKLFF.

This clone was observed a handful of times. The chain recombines TRBV24-1 with TRBJ1-5; D not certain. V lost 2 bases and J 0 bases, leaving 10 bases between the germline ends. The CDR3 totals 16 residues. Germline V gene sequence: CDR1 KGHDR, CDR2 SFDVKD. CDR3: CATSDSRDPSNQPQHF. The CDR3 bases are TGTGCCACCAGTGATTCACGGGATCCTAGCAATCAGCCCCAGCATTTT.

This clone was found a few times. This chain links TRBV4-1 with TRBJ2-1, with TRBD2 identical over 8 bases. J gave up 3 bases and V 4 bases, and 5 bases lay outside the gene matches. CDR1 is MGHRA, CDR2 YSYEKL, per germline. The CDR3 contains 15 residues. The CDR3 protein is CASSPLAANYNEQFF. Here the CDR3 DNA reads TGCGCCAGCAGCCCACTAGCGGCGAACTACAATGAGCAGTTCTTC.

V usage is TRBV12-3 or TRBV12-4 and J usage is TRBJ1-1, with D uncertain. This CDR3 spans 11 amino acids. V was pared by 2 bases and J by 7 bases, with 5 bases between. CDR3 coding DNA: TGTGCCAGCAGTTTAAATGTTGAAGCTTTCTTT. Amino acids: CASSLNVEAFF.

The V and J genes are TRBV10-3 and TRBJ1-2, with D hard to call. Germline CDR1 and CDR2: ENHRY and SYGVKD. V gave up 3 bases and J gave up 4 bases, with 15 bases separating them. CDR3 length equals 15 residues. The CDR3 sequence is CAISEAYAVGYGYTF. DNA of the CDR3: TGTGCCATCAGTGAAGCGTACGCGGTGGGCTATGGCTACACCTTC.